A single sample gave rise to the 11 T cell receptor beta chains below, sequenced in a study. TCRdb fed the RT-PCR reads into MiXCR, producing one record per CDR3 protein. The sample yields about 680,000 distinct CDR3 sequences, more than 13% seen once. Sequencing used memory CD4+ T cells from blood. These receptors all come from a female donor in good health, serving as a healthy control.

This chain connects TRBV20-1 to TRBJ2-7; 8 bases map to TRBD2. This CDR3 is built from 14 residues. V lost 5 bases, J lost 2 bases, and 8 bases stayed unmatched. Germline CDR1 reads DFQATT; CDR2 reads SNEGSKA (reference sequence). The CDR3 DNA is TGCAGTGCTGGTCGAGCGGGAGCCCCCTACGAGCAGTACTTC. Residues: CSAGRAGAPYEQYF.

The table lists this clonotype with a few counts. The chain combines TRBV5-5 with TRBJ1-2; TRBD1 might be the D (5 bases). CDR1 is SGHKS and CDR2 is YYEKEE in the germline V gene (reference sequence). The CDR3 is made up of 14 amino acids. Trimming took off 2 bases at V and 1 base at J, with 9 bases between the two ends. The chain's CDR3 is CASSLQENNYGYTF. CDR3 DNA: TGTGCCAGCAGCTTACAGGAAAATAACTATGGCTACACCTTC. The full variable domain, completed using reference TRBV5-5 and TRBJ1-2, is DAGVTQSPTHLIKTRGQQVTLRCSPISGHKSVSWYQQVLGQGPQFIFQYYEKEERGRGNFPDRFSARQFPNYSSELNVNALLLGDSALYLCASSLQENNYGYTFGSGTRLTVV.

This chain connects TRBV19 to TRBJ1-1; no clear D. This CDR3 comprises 14 residues. Germline loops: CDR1 LNHDA, CDR2 SQIVND (reference sequence). Trimming left V 0 bases short and J 8 bases short, with 13 bases between. CDR3 protein: CASSIERWGGEAFF. CDR3 sequence (DNA): TGTGCCAGTAGTATAGAGCGATGGGGAGGCGAAGCTTTCTTT. Variable domain in full (rest from reference TRBV19 and TRBJ1-1): DGGITQSPKYLFRKEGQNVTLSCEQNLNHDAMYWYRQDPGQGLRLIYYSQIVNDFQKGDIAEGYSVSREKKESFPLTVTSAQKNPTAFYLCASSIERWGGEAFFGQGTRLTVV.

The chain is built from TRBV27 and TRBJ1-1, with 8 bases aligning to TRBD1. The germline gives CDR1 MNHEY, CDR2 SMNVEV (reference sequence). Unmatched junction bases numbered 7, after V lost 10 bases and J lost 6 bases. The CDR3 covers 12 residues. CDR3 sequence: CANLDREAEAFF. The CDR3 DNA is TGTGCCAACCTGGACAGGGAAGCTGAAGCTTTCTTT.

This clonotype appeared a few times. This sequence joins TRBV20-1 and TRBJ2-3, with 7 bases identical to TRBD1. V lost 4 bases, J lost 2 bases, and 3 bases stayed unmatched. Germline V CDR1 and CDR2: DFQATT, SNEGSKA (reference sequence). The CDR3 length is 13 residues. In DNA form, the CDR3 reads TGCAGTGCTAAGACAGGGCCCACAGATACGCAGTATTTT. Protein: CSAKTGPTDTQYF.

Only a few counts were recorded for this clonotype. This chain connects TRBV28 to TRBJ1-5; D is undetermined. Trimming removed 3 bases at V and 4 bases at J, with 16 bases between. The germline V gene encodes CDR1 MDHEN and CDR2 SYDVKM. The CDR3 consists of 16 residues. The CDR3 DNA reads TGTGCCAGCAGTTTGCGGATTCGGGCGCATAATCAGCCCCAGCATTTT. Its translation: CASSLRIRAHNQPQHF.

This clonotype was counted only a few times. This rearrangement joins TRBV3-1 to TRBJ2-3, with 12 nucleotides matching TRBD2. In germline, CDR1 is LGHDT, CDR2 YNNKEL (reference sequence). The ends lost 4 bases at V and 2 bases at J; junction bases unmatched: 4. This CDR3 region has 16 residues. CDR3 DNA sequence: TGTGCCAGCAGCCTTCGACTAGCGGGGGCCACAGATACGCAGTATTTT. Translated, it gives CASSLRLAGATDTQYF.

The chain joins TRBV7-9 to TRBJ2-5; 7 bases are a match to TRBD2. This CDR3 is 15 amino acids long. Germline CDR1 SEHNR, CDR2 FQNEAQ (reference sequence). V lost 7 bases to trimming and J lost 5 bases; unmatched junction nucleotides: 13. In DNA form, the CDR3 reads TGTGCCAGCACTTCCCGATACGGGAGGTACGAGACCCAGTACTTC. It translates to CASTSRYGRYETQYF.

This clonotype was found a few times. The chain has TRBV7-2 and TRBJ2-5; D not certain. Germline CDR1 and CDR2: SGHTA and FQGNSA. Trimming left V 0 bases short and J 5 bases short, with 7 bases between. This CDR3 has 13 amino acids. The CDR3 region is CASSLADGETQYF. The CDR3 bases are TGTGCCAGCAGCTTAGCGGATGGGGAGACCCAGTACTTC.

Ten or more counts support this clonotype. V gene TRBV11-2 combines with J gene TRBJ2-5, with D possibly TRBD2 on 6 matching bases. This CDR3 has 15 amino acids. Germline lookup yields CDR1 SGHAT and CDR2 FQNNGV. V was pared by 6 bases and J by 5 bases, with 19 bases between. The CDR3 DNA reads TGTGCCAGCAGTCCGATCGGGGGAGTCGGGGAGACCCAGTACTTC. Protein product: CASSPIGGVGETQYF.

Of note for this clonotype: A much larger clonotype is one base distant, so this may be a read error. The chain combines TRBV15 with TRBJ2-7; D is tentatively TRBD1 or TRBD2 (5 bases each). CDR1 is LNHNV and CDR2 is YYDKDF in the germline V gene (reference sequence). V lost 1 base to trimming and J lost 6 bases, with 13 bases between them. The CDR3 runs 14 residues. CDR3 DNA sequence: TGTGCCACCAGCAGAGCTTCAGGGAGCAGCGAGCAGTACTTC. The encoded protein is CATSRASGSSEQYF.